The 21 T cell receptor beta chains listed next were all sequenced from one sample in a study of T cell responses to AZD1222 COVID-19 vaccine. Repertoires were generated with immunoSEQ multiplex PCR, while TCRdb's copy carries only in-frame clones and drops some. Of tens of thousands of clones listed, more than 75% were seen once; the top ten hold about a tenth. The source was peripheral blood, collected on day 0 of AZD1222 vaccination. The receptors come from an adult in good health.

The chain has TRBV5-4 and TRBJ1-2, with 8 bases identical to TRBD1. The trim removed 1 base at V and 4 bases at J, leaving 9 bases unmatched. The germline V gene has CDR1 SGHNT and CDR2 YYREEE (reference sequence). This CDR3 is built from 16 residues. The CDR3 protein is CASSLYGRQGSYGYTF. As DNA, the CDR3 is TGTGCCAGCAGCTTGTATGGAAGACAGGGGAGCTATGGCTACACCTTC.

This clone has more than one count but fewer than ten. V gene TRBV28 combines with J gene TRBJ1-5; the match to TRBD1 covers 9 bases. Germline trimming cut 5 bases from V and 7 bases from J; bases unmatched to any gene: 12. The CDR3 loop spans 16 amino acids. Germline CDR1 MDHEN, CDR2 SYDVKM. CDR3 sequence reads: CASSQPRTGGGQPQHF. In nucleotides, the CDR3 is TGTGCCAGCAGTCAGCCCCGAACAGGGGGCGGACAGCCCCAGCATTTT.

The chain carries TRBV4-1 and TRBJ1-4; TRBD1 might be the D (5 bases). The germline CDR1 and CDR2 sequences are MGHRA and YSYEKL. V was pared by 1 base and J by 8 bases, with 17 bases between. The CDR3 spans 16 residues. CDR3 sequence (DNA): TGCGCCAGCAGCCAAGGCGATCGCAGGGTCGGGGAAAAACTGTTTTTT. It specifies CASSQGDRRVGEKLFF.

This sequence joins TRBV19 and TRBJ1-3, with 10 bases that match TRBD1. The CDR3 length is 14 residues. Per the germline V gene, CDR1 is LNHDA and CDR2 is SQIVND (reference sequence). V dropped 8 bases and J dropped 2; count of bases not matched to a gene: 3. CDR3 DNA sequence: TGTGCCAGTCAAGACAGGGGGCCTGGAAACACCATATATTTT. Translated, it gives CASQDRGPGNTIYF.

This chain links TRBV3-1 (or the pseudogene TRBV3-2) with TRBJ2-1, with D tentatively TRBD2 (7 bases). V was pared by 2 bases and J by 3 bases, with 11 bases between. The length of the CDR3 is 15 residues. Germline CDR1 LGHDT, CDR2 YNNKEL (reference sequence). As DNA, the CDR3 is TGTGCCAGCAGCCAACGGGGGGCCGACTACAATGAGCAGTTCTTC. Its protein product is CASSQRGADYNEQFF.

The V and J genes are TRBV29-1 and TRBJ2-1; 13 positions match TRBD2. The CDR3 loop spans 13 amino acids. Germline V gene sequence: CDR1 SQVTM, CDR2 ANQGSEA. V was clipped by 6 bases and J by 9 bases; unmatched bases: 5. CDR3 protein: CSVVGLAGVEQFF. CDR3 nucleotide sequence: TGCAGCGTGGTCGGACTAGCGGGAGTTGAGCAGTTCTTC.

The chain has TRBV28 and TRBJ2-7; D is possibly TRBD2 (6 bases). The CDR3 is made up of 15 amino acids. CDR1 is MDHEN, CDR2 SYDVKM, per germline. Trimming pared 1 base from V and 4 bases from J, leaving 14 bases between. The CDR3 DNA reads TGTGCCAGCAGTTTATTAACAGGAGGGGCTTACGAGCAGTACTTC. It is translated as CASSLLTGGAYEQYF.

V is TRBV2 and J is TRBJ1-2; 7 nucleotides match TRBD1. The J segment lost 8 bases and the V segment lost 5 bases, leaving 8 bases of the junction unmatched. CDR3 size: 13 residues. Germline V gene sequence: CDR1 SNHLY, CDR2 FYNNEI. In nucleotides, the CDR3 is TGTGCCAGCAGTCCACGACAGGGCGACGGCTACACCTTC. Translation: CASSPRQGDGYTF.

The chain carries TRBV4-1 and TRBJ1-6; D uncertain. The germline gives CDR1 MGHRA, CDR2 YSYEKL. The CDR3 spans 16 residues. V was trimmed by 0 bases and J by 8 bases, leaving 14 bases between them. The CDR3 is CASSQDHDGSYSPLHF. As DNA, the CDR3 is TGCGCCAGCAGCCAAGATCACGACGGTTCCTATTCACCCCTCCACTTT.

The chain employs TRBV6-5 and TRBJ1-2; D ambiguous. In germline, CDR1 is MNHEY, CDR2 SVGAGI. The CDR3 runs to 12 residues. Trimming removed 4 bases from V and 8 bases from J, with 11 bases in between. In DNA, the CDR3 is TGTGCCAGCAGTTTAAAGGGAAACGGCTACACCTTC. Its translation: CASSLKGNGYTF.

V and J are TRBV5-4 and TRBJ2-3; no reliable D call. CDR3 length equals 15 residues. The germline CDR1 and CDR2 sequences are SGHNT and YYREEE (reference sequence). With 6 bases removed from V and 2 bases from J, the gap between germline ends came to 16 bases. The CDR3 bases are TGTGCCAGCACCCGAGACCTACTTACCACAGATACGCAGTATTTT. It yields the protein CASTRDLLTTDTQYF.

This sequence joins TRBV19 and TRBJ1-1, with a possible D match to TRBD1 (5 bases). Between the trimmed V and J ends, which lost 3 bases and 0 bases, there was a span of 14 bases. From germline, CDR1 is LNHDA and CDR2 SQIVND (reference sequence). The CDR3 runs 16 residues. The CDR3 region is CASSIQGMRLNTEAFF. The CDR3 DNA reads TGTGCCAGTAGTATTCAGGGAATGCGCTTGAACACTGAAGCTTTCTTT. Variable domain in full (rest from reference TRBV19 and TRBJ1-1): DGGITQSPKYLFRKEGQNVTLSCEQNLNHDAMYWYRQDPGQGLRLIYYSQIVNDFQKGDIAEGYSVSREKKESFPLTVTSAQKNPTAFYLCASSIQGMRLNTEAFFGQGTRLTVV.

This chain joins TRBV19 and TRBJ2-3; 16 bases fit TRBD2. V lost 3 bases, J lost 3 bases, and 3 bases stayed unmatched. Germline CDR1 reads LNHDA; CDR2 reads SQIVND (reference sequence). CDR3 length: 17 amino acids. CDR3 sequence reads: CASSMGLAGGRTDTQYF. The CDR3 DNA sequence: TGTGCCAGTAGTATGGGACTAGCGGGAGGGAGGACAGATACGCAGTATTTT.

This clone was counted once. A far bigger clonotype differs at one base, so this is likely a read error. The chain recombines TRBV6-5 with TRBJ2-7, with D maybe TRBD1 (5 bases). Germline V CDR1 and CDR2: MNHEY, SVGAGI. This CDR3 contains 13 residues. V was clipped by 7 bases and J by 6 bases, with 16 bases between them. The CDR3, as DNA: TGTGCCAGCACCGTGACAGCCCTATCCGAGCAGTACTTC. It encodes CASTVTALSEQYF.

This clone was picked up one time. The chain couples TRBV5-4 to TRBJ1-3; weak D call: TRBD1 (6 bases). This CDR3 has 17 residues. Germline V gives CDR1 SGHNT, CDR2 YYREEE (reference sequence). V lost 0 bases and J lost 2, with 15 bases in between. CDR3 in amino acids: CASSLEGTTGPGNTIYF. CDR3 nucleotide sequence: TGTGCCAGCAGCTTGGAGGGGACTACAGGGCCTGGAAACACCATATATTTT.

V usage is TRBV4-1 and J usage is TRBJ2-5; 13 nucleotides agree with TRBD2. This CDR3 has 17 amino acids. Trimming took 2 bases from V and 5 from J; bases not matched to a gene: 8. Germline V gives CDR1 MGHRA, CDR2 YSYEKL. The CDR3 region is CASSQPGLAGDRETQYF. Written as DNA, the CDR3 is TGCGCCAGCAGCCAACCCGGACTAGCGGGGGATCGGGAGACCCAGTACTTC.

This clone was picked up one time. This chain links TRBV19 with TRBJ2-7; maybe TRBD2 (6 bases). The CDR3 has 14 residues. Trimming shortened V by 6 bases and J by 0 bases, and 12 bases separated the two germline ends. Germline assignment: CDR1 LNHDA and CDR2 SQIVND (reference sequence). For the CDR3, the DNA is TGTGCCAGTAGCCCCGACGGGAGCTCCTACGAGCAGTACTTC. Translating gives CASSPDGSSYEQYF.

This clone showed up just once. The rearrangement links TRBV7-9 to TRBJ2-5; TRBD1 matches at 7 bases. Germline CDR1 is SEHNR and CDR2 is FQNEAQ (reference sequence). The CDR3 contains 13 residues. The J segment lost 5 bases and the V segment lost 2 bases, leaving 2 bases of the junction unmatched. In DNA form, the CDR3 reads TGTGCCAGCAGCTTAACACAGGGGGAGACCCAGTACTTC. Its translation is CASSLTQGETQYF.

The rearrangement uses TRBV5-6 and TRBJ2-4, with 10 positions matching TRBD2. V lost 4 bases and J lost 5; bases outside the gene matches: 9. There are 16 residues in the CDR3. Germline CDR1 reads SGHDT; CDR2 reads YYEEEE. The CDR3 nucleotides are TGTGCCAGCAGCCCGATAGGACTAGCGGTACAAAACATTCAGTACTTC. Its translation: CASSPIGLAVQNIQYF.

This chain uses TRBV5-4 with TRBJ1-1, with D possibly matching TRBD1 (6 bases). The germline CDR1 and CDR2 sequences are SGHNT and YYREEE (reference sequence). V was cut by 3 bases and J by 3 bases, with 21 bases left in between. The CDR3 totals 17 residues. Here the CDR3 reads CASSSGSRNRVHTEAFF. The DNA for the CDR3 is TGTGCCAGCAGCTCGGGGTCCCGCAACAGGGTGCACACTGAAGCTTTCTTT.

J is TRBJ2-3 and V is TRBV7-2; TRBD2 aligns across 14 bases. V shed 4 bases and J 7 bases; nucleotides not matched to a gene: 4. The CDR3 is made up of 15 amino acids. Germline V lookup: CDR1 SGHTA, CDR2 FQGNSA. The CDR3 spells CASSSTSGGAHTQYF. The CDR3 nucleotides are TGTGCCAGCAGCTCGACTAGCGGGGGGGCACATACGCAGTATTTT.